This T cell receptor beta chain was documented in a study of blood T cell repertoires in COVID-19. Study-level background: Nucleic acid was either cDNA or gDNA, and it came from T cells, B-cell-depleted T cells, or PBMCs.

Methods used by the authors: Amplifying reference gene primers gave estimates of nucleated cell counts. The repertoire was sequenced with immunoSEQ multiplex PCR; TCRdb's copy has only in-frame clones and lacks some. D and trimming come from the DNA, and the V and J calls and clone size come from that table. Among approximately 260,000 clones listed, around 90% were seen once. This clonotype was sampled from a man aged 55 to 70 who had recovered from COVID-19. Sequenced: peripheral blood.

Written as DNA, the CDR3 is TGCGCCAGCGGTCGAGGGGGCGTTGAGCAGTTCTTC. Translating gives CASGRGGVEQFF. This chain connects TRBV5-1 to TRBJ2-1, with 7 bases lining up with TRBD1. V lost 7 bases and J lost 9; bases outside the gene matches: 7. The CDR3 extends over 12 amino acids. Germline V CDR1 and CDR2: SGHRS, YFSETQ.